A single sample gave rise to the 32 T cell receptor beta chains below, sequenced in a study of blood T cell repertoires in COVID-19. This table comes from immunoSEQ multiplex PCR, and its TCRdb copy is limited to in-frame clones, with some not included. This sample has a few hundred thousand clones, with 86% found just once. The source material was PBMCs or T cells enriched from blood (not recorded which). These receptor sequences come from a woman aged 45-65 years in a cohort exposed to, infected with or recovered from COVID-19 (not recorded which).

The chain combines TRBV27 with TRBJ2-5, with 9 positions matching TRBD1. Per germline, CDR1 MNHEY and CDR2 SMNVEV (reference sequence). Trimming removed 5 bases from V and 8 bases from J; junction bases left unmatched: 6. The CDR3 has 13 amino acids. The CDR3 region is CASSHRQGDTQYF. Written as DNA, the CDR3 is TGTGCCAGCAGTCATAGACAGGGGGATACCCAGTACTTC.

This chain uses TRBV4-2 with TRBJ2-1; 9 bases match TRBD2. The CDR3 runs 16 residues. Losses at the gene ends were 2 bases for V and 5 bases for J; bases not matched to a gene: 7. CDR1 is LGHNA, CDR2 YNFKEQ, per germline. The CDR3 is CASSQSLTSGNNEQFF. The CDR3, as DNA: TGTGCCAGCAGCCAATCCCTGACTAGCGGAAACAATGAGCAGTTCTTC.

The V gene is TRBV9, the J gene TRBJ1-2, with 7 bases aligning to TRBD1. This CDR3 is built from 16 residues. CDR1 is SGDLS, CDR2 YYNGEE, per germline. The V gene end was trimmed by 1 base and the J gene end by 1 base; junction bases not matched to a gene: 7. The CDR3 reads CASSVTEGARNYGYTF. The DNA for the CDR3 is TGTGCCAGCAGCGTAACGGAGGGGGCGCGTAACTATGGCTACACCTTC. The full variable domain, completed using reference TRBV9 and TRBJ1-2, is DSGVTQTPKHLITATGQRVTLRCSPRSGDLSVYWYQQSLDQGLQFLIQYYNGEERAKGNILERFSAQQFPDLHSELNLSSLELGDSALYFCASSVTEGARNYGYTFGSGTRLTVV.

In this sample, this clone turned up once. This chain connects TRBV5-1 to TRBJ2-7, with TRBD1 matching 10 bases. The CDR3 runs to 15 residues. CDR1 is SGHRS, CDR2 YFSETQ, per germline. With 4 bases clipped from V and 2 bases from J, the junction kept 6 bases outside the gene matches. CDR3 DNA sequence: TGCGCCAGCAGCCCCAGACAGGGGGCGGCCTACGAGCAGTACTTC. Protein sequence: CASSPRQGAAYEQYF.

The V call is TRBV7-2, the J call TRBJ1-6; a possible D gene is TRBD1 (6 bases). V was clipped by 5 bases and J by 2 bases, with 16 bases between them. Germline V gene sequence: CDR1 SGHTA, CDR2 FQGNSA. The CDR3 runs 17 residues. CDR3 DNA: TGTGCCAGCAGCCCCCAAACAGGGAATCCCTATAATTCACCCCTCCACTTT. Translated: CASSPQTGNPYNSPLHF.

This clone is a singleton in its sample. The V call is TRBV7-3, the J call TRBJ2-6, with TRBD1 identical over 11 bases. This CDR3 contains 17 residues. CDR1 is SGHTA, CDR2 FQGTGA, per germline. With V trimmed by 6 bases and J by 2 bases, 6 bases remained unmatched. This CDR3 reads CASRAGTGGPGANVLTF. The CDR3 bases are TGTGCCAGCAGGGCCGGGACAGGGGGTCCTGGGGCCAACGTCCTGACTTTC. The complete variable domain, with remaining parts taken from reference TRBV7-3 and TRBJ2-6, reads GAGVSQTPSNKVTEKGKYVELRCDPISGHTALYWYRQSLGQGPEFLIYFQGTGAADDSGLPNDRFFAVRPEGSVSTLKIQRTERGDSAVYLCASRAGTGGPGANVLTFGAGSRLTVL.

The chain links TRBV18 to TRBJ1-1; TRBD1 matches at 12 bases. The CDR3 totals 14 residues. V shed 0 bases and J 10 bases; nucleotides not matched to a gene: 3. Germline V gene sequence: CDR1 KGHSH, CDR2 LQKENI. The CDR3 nucleotides are TGTGCCAGCTCACCACCGGGACAGGGGGCGGGAGCTTTCTTT. The encoded protein is CASSPPGQGAGAFF.

This clone was found a few times. The chain's CDR3 is CASSAAGYGYTF. The CDR3 region has the DNA TGTGCCAGCAGCGCCGCGGGCTATGGCTACACCTTC. This chain uses TRBV9 with TRBJ1-2, with D uncertain. Trimming pared 3 bases from V and 4 bases from J, leaving 7 bases between. Looked up from germline, CDR1 is SGDLS and CDR2 is YYNGEE. CDR3 length equals 12 residues.

The sample holds a few counts of this clone. V and J are TRBV5-1 and TRBJ2-5, with unresolved D. The CDR3 length is 14 residues. The germline V gene encodes CDR1 SGHRS and CDR2 YFSETQ. V was shortened by 0 bases and J by 3 bases, with 9 bases between the two germline ends. CDR3: CASSLGHLEETQYF. CDR3 sequence (DNA): TGCGCCAGCAGCTTGGGGCACCTCGAAGAGACCCAGTACTTC.

The chain carries TRBV2 and TRBJ2-1, with a possible D match to TRBD2 (5 bases). CDR1 is SNHLY and CDR2 is FYNNEI in the germline V gene. V was trimmed by 7 bases and J by 9 bases, leaving 19 bases between them. The CDR3 contains 14 residues. The CDR3 coding sequence is TGTGCCAGCACTCTGGACTGGGTGCGCAGTGAGCAGTTCTTC. This codes for CASTLDWVRSEQFF.

The V and J genes are TRBV6-5 and TRBJ1-1, with a possible D match to TRBD1 (5 bases). Per the germline V gene, CDR1 is MNHEY and CDR2 is SVGAGI. The germline V and J ends were trimmed by 5 bases and 6 bases, with 13 bases remaining between them. The CDR3 contains 13 residues. DNA for the CDR3: TGTGCCAGCAGTACGGGGGATCATGCTGAAGCTTTCTTT. It translates to CASSTGDHAEAFF.

CDR3 sequence (DNA): TGTGCCAGCAGTCGACAGGGAAATAACTATGGCTACACCTTC. This translates into CASSRQGNNYGYTF. The V and J genes are TRBV6-2 or TRBV6-3 and TRBJ1-2; 7 nucleotides align to TRBD1. CDR1 MNHEY and CDR2 SVGEGT come from the germline V gene. CDR3 size: 14 residues. V lost 5 bases and J lost 1; bases outside the gene matches: 4.

The chain carries TRBV6-5 and TRBJ1-2, with D perhaps matching TRBD1 (5 bases). Per germline, CDR1 MNHEY and CDR2 SVGAGI. The CDR3 is 14 residues long. V shed 2 bases and J shed 8 bases, with 15 bases lying between them. The CDR3 spells CASSYDRSSLGYTF. The CDR3 coding sequence is TGTGCCAGCAGTTACGACAGAAGTTCCCTAGGCTACACCTTC.

This rearrangement joins TRBV9 to TRBJ2-2; D call uncertain. The length of the CDR3 is 13 residues. Germline CDR1 and CDR2: SGDLS and YYNGEE. The V end lost 0 bases, the J end lost 5 bases, and 5 bases lay between the germline ends. The CDR3 bases are TGTGCCAGCAGCGTAGTAGAAACCGGGGAGCTGTTTTTT. Its translation: CASSVVETGELFF. Filled out from reference TRBV9 and TRBJ2-2, the complete variable domain reads DSGVTQTPKHLITATGQRVTLRCSPRSGDLSVYWYQQSLDQGLQFLIQYYNGEERAKGNILERFSAQQFPDLHSELNLSSLELGDSALYFCASSVVETGELFFGEGSRLTVL.

The rearrangement joins TRBV4-3 to TRBJ1-2, with TRBD1 matching 8 bases. The CDR3 runs 16 residues. The germline V gene encodes CDR1 LGHNA and CDR2 YSLEER. J gave up 8 bases and V 2 bases, and 13 bases lay outside the gene matches. The CDR3 DNA sequence: TGCGCCAGCAGCCAATGGACAGGGAGGGCCTCCAGCGGCTACACCTTC. It is translated as CASSQWTGRASSGYTF.

This chain links TRBV10-2 with TRBJ1-1; weak D call: TRBD1 (6 bases). In germline, CDR1 is WSHSY, CDR2 SAAADI. CDR3 size: 12 residues. The V and J ends lost 6 bases and 4 bases respectively, with 9 bases between them. The CDR3, as DNA: TGCGCCAGCAGGGACAGCAGCACTGAAGCTTTCTTT. This translates into CASRDSSTEAFF.

This sequence joins TRBV5-5 and TRBJ1-3; 7 bases fit TRBD1. V was pared by 3 bases and J by 4 bases, with 7 bases of the junction left unmatched. This CDR3 spans 15 amino acids. Germline V lookup: CDR1 SGHKS, CDR2 YYEKEE (reference sequence). Written as DNA, the CDR3 is TGTGCCAGCAGCTGGGGGCAGGGACAGGGAAACACCATATATTTT. Its translation is CASSWGQGQGNTIYF.

V and J are TRBV4-1 and TRBJ1-4; 9 bases agree with TRBD1. CDR3 length: 15 residues. V shed 4 bases, J shed 10 bases, and the junction held 10 bases outside the gene matches. Germline-derived CDR1 and CDR2 are MGHRA and YSYEKL. CDR3 loop: CASSPGQGMVGKLFF. The CDR3 DNA reads TGCGCCAGCAGCCCAGGACAGGGGATGGTGGGAAAACTGTTTTTT.

The rearrangement links TRBV19 to TRBJ2-5; 7 bases agree with TRBD2. Looked up from germline, CDR1 is LNHDA and CDR2 is SQIVND (reference sequence). The CDR3 loop spans 13 amino acids. The ends lost 5 bases at V and 1 base at J; junction bases unmatched: 1. DNA of the CDR3: TGTGCCAGTAGTCCTAGCGGCCAAGAGACCCAGTACTTC. This encodes CASSPSGQETQYF.

The V call is TRBV29-1, the J call TRBJ2-1; 11 nucleotides agree with TRBD2. The trim removed 4 bases at V and 3 bases at J, leaving 8 bases unmatched. Germline assignment: CDR1 SQVTM and CDR2 ANQGSEA. The CDR3 has 16 amino acids. The CDR3 is CSVVASGGRYYNEQFF. CDR3 in DNA: TGCAGCGTTGTGGCTAGCGGGGGGCGCTACTACAATGAGCAGTTCTTC.

This clone has more than one count but fewer than ten. The gene calls are TRBV11-1 and TRBJ1-2, with a tentative D call TRBD1 (6 bases). In germline, CDR1 is SGHAT, CDR2 FQDESV (reference sequence). The CDR3 runs to 13 residues. V lost 2 bases and J 2 bases, leaving 6 bases between the germline ends. CDR3 coding DNA: TGTGCCAGCAGCTTACAGGGGAACTATGGCTACACCTTC. It specifies CASSLQGNYGYTF.

The chain couples TRBV19 to TRBJ1-2; D might be TRBD1 (5 bases). The CDR3 covers 15 residues. V was clipped by 3 bases and J by 4 bases, with 15 bases between them. Germline V gene data show CDR1 as LNHDA and CDR2 as SQIVND (reference sequence). Written as DNA, the CDR3 is TGTGCCAGTAGTATCAGGGTGGACACCTTCTATGGCTACACCTTC. Translating gives CASSIRVDTFYGYTF.

This chain joins TRBV5-6 and TRBJ2-1; the match to TRBD1 covers 8 bases. Germline V gene lookup returns CDR1 SGHDT and CDR2 YYEEEE. V trimming: 4 bases; J trimming: 10 bases; junction bases outside the gene matches: 13. The CDR3 is 15 amino acids. The CDR3 nucleotides are TGTGCCAGCAGCCTGGGACAGGTTCTTTATGGGGAGCAGTTCTTC. It translates to CASSLGQVLYGEQFF.

This chain uses TRBV4-2 with TRBJ2-3; 8 bases match TRBD2. Germline V CDR1 and CDR2: LGHNA, YNFKEQ. The CDR3 sequence is 15 residues long. V trimming: 2 bases; J trimming: 4 bases; junction bases outside the gene matches: 5. CDR3 nucleotide sequence: TGTGCCAGCAGCCAATCGGGGGGGCCCTCAGATACGCAGTATTTT. Its translation: CASSQSGGPSDTQYF.

The chain couples TRBV15 to TRBJ1-4, with D tentatively TRBD1 (5 bases). With 2 bases removed from V and 10 bases from J, the gap between germline ends came to 17 bases. The CDR3 runs 15 residues. Germline V gene data show CDR1 as LNHNV and CDR2 as YYDKDF (reference sequence). Written as DNA, the CDR3 is TGTGCCACCAGCAGAAAACAGGACGTCACCGGAAAACTGTTTTTT. It yields the protein CATSRKQDVTGKLFF. The full variable domain, completed using reference TRBV15 and TRBJ1-4, is DAMVIQNPRYQVTQFGKPVTLSCSQTLNHNVMYWYQQKSSQAPKLLFHYYDKDFNNEADTPDNFQSRRPNTSFCFLDIRSPGLGDTAMYLCATSRKQDVTGKLFFGSGTQLSVL.

The J gene is TRBJ2-5, the V gene TRBV5-1, with D possibly TRBD1 on 7 matching bases. V lost 3 bases to trimming and J lost 4 bases, with 19 bases between them. Germline V CDR1 and CDR2: SGHRS, YFSETQ. CDR3 length: 16 amino acids. The CDR3 DNA follows: TGCGCCAGCAGCTCCCCGGACAGGTTGGGGGGAGAGACCCAGTACTTC. Translation: CASSSPDRLGGETQYF.

V and J are TRBV9 and TRBJ2-5; the D gene is possibly TRBD1 (6 bases). Germline values: CDR1 SGDLS, CDR2 YYNGEE. This CDR3 contains 12 residues. Between the trimmed V and J ends, which lost 8 bases and 4 bases, there was a span of 12 bases. The CDR3 nucleotides are TGTGCCAGATACAGGGTTCCAGAGACCCAGTACTTC. Protein sequence: CARYRVPETQYF.

The CDR3 sequence: CAISGMAEGNTIYF. The CDR3, as DNA: TGTGCCATCAGTGGAATGGCAGAAGGAAACACCATATATTTT. The chain links TRBV10-3 to TRBJ1-3; D is unclear. Germline V gene sequence: CDR1 ENHRY, CDR2 SYGVKD. Trimming stripped 4 bases from V and 4 bases from J, with 11 bases between. The CDR3 runs 14 residues.

V and J are TRBV4-3 and TRBJ1-5; the match to TRBD1 covers 8 bases. CDR3 length equals 16 residues. Trimming cost V 0 bases and J 5 bases; bases outside gene matches: 6. In germline, CDR1 is LGHNA, CDR2 YSLEER. In DNA, the CDR3 is TGCGCCAGCAGCCAAGATGCGCAGGGGGCTGATCAGCCCCAGCATTTT. It codes for CASSQDAQGADQPQHF.

This chain connects TRBV19 to TRBJ1-5, with a weak D call TRBD1 (5 bases). CDR1 and CDR2 from the germline V gene are LNHDA and SQIVND (reference sequence). This CDR3 has 13 amino acids. Trimming left V 2 bases short and J 5 bases short, with 7 bases between. CDR3: CASSIQGDQPQHF. In DNA, the CDR3 is TGTGCCAGTAGTATACAGGGTGATCAGCCCCAGCATTTT.

The count of this clone is one. The chain joins TRBV6-5 to TRBJ1-1, with 9 bases matching TRBD1. The length of the CDR3 is 15 residues. Trimming cost V 2 bases and J 1 base; bases outside gene matches: 2. CDR1 is MNHEY, CDR2 SVGAGI, per germline. The CDR3 loop reads CASSYPTGGNTEAFF. The CDR3 DNA reads as TGTGCCAGCAGTTACCCGACAGGGGGGAACACTGAAGCTTTCTTT.

The chain uses TRBV18 and TRBJ1-3; D call uncertain. Trimming took off 1 base at V and 0 bases at J, with 4 bases between the two ends. The germline gives CDR1 KGHSH, CDR2 LQKENI. This CDR3 has 14 residues. CDR3 in amino acids: CASSPRSSGNTIYF. CDR3 nucleotides: TGTGCCAGCTCACCACGGAGCTCTGGAAACACCATATATTTT.